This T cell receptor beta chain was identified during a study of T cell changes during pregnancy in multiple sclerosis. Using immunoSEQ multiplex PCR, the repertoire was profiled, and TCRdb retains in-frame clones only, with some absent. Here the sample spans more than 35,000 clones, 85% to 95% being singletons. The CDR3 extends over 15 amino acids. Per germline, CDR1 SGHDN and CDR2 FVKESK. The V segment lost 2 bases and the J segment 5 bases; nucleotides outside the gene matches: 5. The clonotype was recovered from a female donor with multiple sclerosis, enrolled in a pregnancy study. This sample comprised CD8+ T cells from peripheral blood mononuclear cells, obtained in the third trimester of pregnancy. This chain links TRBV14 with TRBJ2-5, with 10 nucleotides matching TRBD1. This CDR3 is CASSQWGQGTETQYF. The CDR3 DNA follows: TGTGCCAGCAGCCAATGGGGACAGGGGACGGAGACCCAGTACTTC.